Detailed here is one T cell receptor (beta chain). The CDR3 is 15 amino acids. V shed 0 bases, J shed 2 bases, and the junction held 2 bases outside the gene matches. Germline-derived CDR1 and CDR2 are SGHRS and YFSETQ. In the original workflow: Estimated nucleated cell counts came from reference gene primer amplification. Generated by immunoSEQ multiplex PCR, the TCRdb table keeps only in-frame clones and is missing some. V and J calls and clone size are copied from that table; D and trimming were computed from the DNA. The table records tens of thousands of clones, roughly 94% of them present only once. The data were taken from a study of blood T cell repertoires in COVID-19. Study details: COVID-19 samples collected from the United States, Italy and Spain covered acute and convalescent phases. PBMCs, B-cell-depleted T cells, or T cells provided the cDNA or gDNA that made up the material.

Sequencing was carried out using peripheral blood. This chain uses TRBV5-1 with TRBJ2-5, with 9 bases that match TRBD1. The receptor's source is a human donor with active COVID-19. The donor label of this sample is uncertain. Here the CDR3 DNA reads TGCGCCAGCAGCTTGGTACAGGGGGCACAAGAGACCCAGTACTTC. This gives the protein CASSLVQGAQETQYF.